A single sample gave rise to the 7 T cell receptor beta chains below, sequenced in a study of human T cells and chemical hapten exposure. Each CDR3 protein is one row after TCRdb ran MiXCR on the RACE reads. The table has some 360,000 distinct CDR3 sequences, around 5.5% seen once; the top ten hold just over 2.5%. The time point is: pre-sensitization, week 0. Specified treatment: therapeutic diphenylcyclopropenone sensitization with weekly scalp DPC. The input for sequencing was whole blood, taken in connection with sensitization to the hapten diphenylcyclopropenone (DPC). The receptors were sampled from a woman aged 50 to 60 with alopecia areata. Some clones in this sample may be carry-over from other donors' samples.

This clonotype was seen repeatedly, ten times or more. The chain recombines TRBV6-2 or TRBV6-3 with TRBJ2-3; maybe TRBD1 (5 bases). Trimming pared 2 bases from V and 8 bases from J, leaving 20 bases between. The CDR3 totals 16 residues. Germline V CDR1 and CDR2: MNHEY, SVGEGT. CDR3 in amino acids: CASSYKPRTTDFTQYF. The CDR3, as DNA: TGTGCCAGCAGTTACAAGCCTAGGACAACCGACTTTACGCAGTATTTT.

This clonotype was found a few times. The genes are TRBV7-8 and TRBJ2-3; tentative D call: TRBD2 (6 bases). The CDR3 runs to 14 residues. V lost 1 base to trimming and J lost 4 bases, with 9 bases between them. CDR1 and CDR2 (germline): SGHVS, FQNEAQ. The CDR3, as DNA: TGTGCCAGCAGCTTAGGGGAGGCCCCAGATACGCAGTATTTT. Encoded protein: CASSLGEAPDTQYF.

Turning to this clonotype: The junction departs from the called germline gene at one end, perhaps through a read error. V gene TRBV5-1 combines with J gene TRBJ1-6; D might be TRBD1 (5 bases). The CDR3 runs to 16 residues. Germline loops: CDR1 SGHRS, CDR2 YFSETQ. CDR3 bases: TGCGCCAGCAGCTTGGCCACGGGGGATTATAATTCATCCCTCCACTTT. This encodes CASSLATGDYNSSLHF.

This clonotype was picked up many times. The chain combines TRBV9 with TRBJ2-2, with 13 bases fitting TRBD2. Germline trimming cut 3 bases from V and 4 bases from J; bases unmatched to any gene: 6. There are 17 residues in the CDR3. CDR1 is SGDLS, CDR2 YYNGEE, per germline. CDR3 coding DNA: TGTGCCAGCAGCGATCGGACTAGCGGGGGCCTCACCGGGGAGCTGTTTTTT. It translates to CASSDRTSGGLTGELFF.

This clonotype was seen at least ten times. The V and J genes are TRBV29-1 and TRBJ2-3; D not certain. V was cut by 4 bases and J by 0 bases, with 8 bases left in between. From germline, CDR1 is SQVTM and CDR2 ANQGSEA. The CDR3 extends over 13 amino acids. This CDR3 reads CSVVVQSTDTQYF. The CDR3 DNA follows: TGCAGCGTTGTTGTCCAGAGCACAGATACGCAGTATTTT.

The rearrangement joins TRBV6-6 to TRBJ1-5, with 9 positions matching TRBD1. The CDR3 is 16 residues long. V lost 5 bases and J lost 5; bases outside the gene matches: 10. CDR1 MNHNY and CDR2 SVGAGI come from the germline V gene (reference sequence). The CDR3 DNA reads as TGTGCCAGCAGTCGTCGGCCGGGACAGGGTTATCAGCCCCAGCATTTT. This sequence encodes CASSRRPGQGYQPQHF.

This clonotype was counted ten times or more. CDR3 amino acids: CASSLQTSGSFGEQFF. CDR3 coding DNA: TGTGCCAGCAGCTTACAAACTAGCGGGAGTTTCGGAGAGCAGTTCTTC. The chain joins TRBV7-2 to TRBJ2-1; 11 positions agree with TRBD2. This CDR3 has 16 amino acids. Germline V gives CDR1 SGHTA, CDR2 FQGNSA. J was trimmed by 10 bases and V by 2 bases; bases with no gene match: 10.